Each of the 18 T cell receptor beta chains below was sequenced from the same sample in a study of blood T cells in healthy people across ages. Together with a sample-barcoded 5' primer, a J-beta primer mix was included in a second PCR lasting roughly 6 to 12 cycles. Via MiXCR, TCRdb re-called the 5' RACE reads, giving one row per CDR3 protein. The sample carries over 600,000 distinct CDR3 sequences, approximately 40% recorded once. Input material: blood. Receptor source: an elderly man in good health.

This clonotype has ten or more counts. CDR3 residues: CSVDKSGAGEQFF. The CDR3 region has the DNA TGCAGCGTTGATAAAAGCGGGGCGGGTGAGCAGTTCTTC. The J gene is TRBJ2-1, the V gene TRBV29-1; 7 bases are a match to TRBD2. V shed 3 bases and J 9 bases; nucleotides not matched to a gene: 8. CDR1 is SQVTM and CDR2 is ANQGSEA in the germline V gene. This CDR3 region has 13 residues.

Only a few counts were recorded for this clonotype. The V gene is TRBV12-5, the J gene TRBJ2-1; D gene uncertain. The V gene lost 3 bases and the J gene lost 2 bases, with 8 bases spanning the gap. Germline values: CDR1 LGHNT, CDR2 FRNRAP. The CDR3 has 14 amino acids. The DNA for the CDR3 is TGTGCTAGTGGTTTACGGCGAACCTACAATGAGCAGTTCTTC. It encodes CASGLRRTYNEQFF.

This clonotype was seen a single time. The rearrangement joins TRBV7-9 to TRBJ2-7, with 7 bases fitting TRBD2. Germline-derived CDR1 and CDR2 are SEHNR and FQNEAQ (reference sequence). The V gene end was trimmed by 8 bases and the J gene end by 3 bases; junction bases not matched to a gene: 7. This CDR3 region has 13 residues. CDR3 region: CASRGEVRYEQYF. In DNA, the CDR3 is TGTGCCAGCCGGGGGGAGGTCCGCTACGAGCAGTACTTC.

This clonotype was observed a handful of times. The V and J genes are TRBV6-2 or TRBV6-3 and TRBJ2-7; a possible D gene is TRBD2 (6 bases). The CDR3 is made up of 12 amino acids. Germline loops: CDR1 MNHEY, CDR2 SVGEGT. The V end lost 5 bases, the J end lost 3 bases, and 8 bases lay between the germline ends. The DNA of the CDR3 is TGTGCCAGCAGTGAGGGACTCTACGAGCAGTACTTC. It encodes CASSEGLYEQYF.

In DNA form, the CDR3 reads TGTGCCAGCAGTTATTTGAGTGAAGCTTTCTTT. The encoded protein is CASSYLSEAFF. The chain carries TRBV6-2 or TRBV6-3 and TRBJ1-1; no clear D. The CDR3 totals 11 residues. Germline loops: CDR1 MNHEY, CDR2 SVGEGT. The V end was cut by 3 bases, the J end by 7 bases, with 6 bases between.

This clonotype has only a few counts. The CDR3 bases are TGCGCCAGCAGCCAAGTTTGGGGACAGGTCTATGCAGGCTACACCTTC. The encoded protein is CASSQVWGQVYAGYTF. The genes are TRBV4-3 and TRBJ1-2; TRBD1 aligns across 8 bases. The CDR3 totals 16 residues. The trim removed 1 base at V and 8 bases at J, leaving 12 bases unmatched. Germline V gene lookup returns CDR1 LGHNA and CDR2 YSLEER.

In DNA form, the CDR3 reads TGTGCCAGCAGAACCACAGTCCCGAACACTGAAGCTTTCTTT. Translation gives CASRTTVPNTEAFF. This chain uses TRBV6-5 with TRBJ1-1; no definite D call. Trimming removed 6 bases from V and 1 base from J, with 12 bases in between. Germline V gene sequence: CDR1 MNHEY, CDR2 SVGAGI. There are 14 residues in the CDR3.

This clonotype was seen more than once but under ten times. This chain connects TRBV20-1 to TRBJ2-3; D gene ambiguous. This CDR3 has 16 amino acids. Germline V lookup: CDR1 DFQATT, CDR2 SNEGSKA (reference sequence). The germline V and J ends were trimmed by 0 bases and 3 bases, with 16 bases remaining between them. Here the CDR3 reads CSARDRVSGATDTQYF. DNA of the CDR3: TGCAGTGCTAGAGATCGGGTTTCGGGTGCTACAGATACGCAGTATTTT.

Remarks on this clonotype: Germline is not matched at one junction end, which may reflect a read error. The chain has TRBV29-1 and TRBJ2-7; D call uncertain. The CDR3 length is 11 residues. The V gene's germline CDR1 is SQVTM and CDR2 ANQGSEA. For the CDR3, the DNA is TGCGGCGTTGTTAGCACCTACGAGCAGTACTTC. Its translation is CGVVSTYEQYF.

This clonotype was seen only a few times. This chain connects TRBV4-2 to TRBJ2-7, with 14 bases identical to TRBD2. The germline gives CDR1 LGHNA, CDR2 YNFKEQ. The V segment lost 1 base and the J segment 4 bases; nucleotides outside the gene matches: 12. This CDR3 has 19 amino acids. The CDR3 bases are TGTGCCAGCAGCCAAGCGGGGGGACTAGCGGGAGTAAACATGTACGAGCAGTACTTC. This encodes CASSQAGGLAGVNMYEQYF.

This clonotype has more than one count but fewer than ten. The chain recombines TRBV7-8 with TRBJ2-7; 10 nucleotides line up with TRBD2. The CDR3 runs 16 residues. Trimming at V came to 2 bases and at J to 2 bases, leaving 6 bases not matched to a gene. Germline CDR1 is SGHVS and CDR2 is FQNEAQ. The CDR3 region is CASSLTASGGAYEQYF. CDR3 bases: TGTGCCAGCAGCTTAACGGCAAGCGGGGGGGCCTACGAGCAGTACTTC.

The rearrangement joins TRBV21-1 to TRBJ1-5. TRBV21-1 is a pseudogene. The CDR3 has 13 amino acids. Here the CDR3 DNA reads TGTGCCAGCGAGTGGTACAGCAATCAGCCCCAGCATTTT. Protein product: CASEWYSNQPQHF.

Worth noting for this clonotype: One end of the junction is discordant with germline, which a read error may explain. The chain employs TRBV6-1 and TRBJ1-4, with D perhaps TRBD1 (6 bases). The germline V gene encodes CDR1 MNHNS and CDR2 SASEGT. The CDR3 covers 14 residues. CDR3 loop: CASSEGGINEKLFF. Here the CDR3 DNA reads TGCGCCAGCAGTGAAGGGGGAATTAATGAAAAACTGTTTTTT.

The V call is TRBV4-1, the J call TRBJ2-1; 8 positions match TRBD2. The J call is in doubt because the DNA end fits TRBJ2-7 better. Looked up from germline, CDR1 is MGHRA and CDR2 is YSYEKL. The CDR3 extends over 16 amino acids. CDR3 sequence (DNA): TGCGCCAGCAGCCGATCCGGGACTAGAAGGTACAATGAGCAGTACTTC. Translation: CASSRSGTRRYNEQYF.

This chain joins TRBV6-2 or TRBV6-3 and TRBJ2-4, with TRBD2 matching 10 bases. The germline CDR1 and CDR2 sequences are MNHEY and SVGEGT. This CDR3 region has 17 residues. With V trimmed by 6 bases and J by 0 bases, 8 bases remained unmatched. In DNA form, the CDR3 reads TGTGCCAGCAGCAACCCAAGGACTAGCGGAGCCAAAAACATTCAGTACTTC. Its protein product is CASSNPRTSGAKNIQYF.

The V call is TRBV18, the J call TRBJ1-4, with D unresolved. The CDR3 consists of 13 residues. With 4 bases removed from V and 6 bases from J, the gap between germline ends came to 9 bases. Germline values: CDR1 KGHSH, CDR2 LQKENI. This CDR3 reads CASSRVDYEKLFF. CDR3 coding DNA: TGTGCCAGCTCACGGGTGGACTATGAAAAACTGTTTTTT.

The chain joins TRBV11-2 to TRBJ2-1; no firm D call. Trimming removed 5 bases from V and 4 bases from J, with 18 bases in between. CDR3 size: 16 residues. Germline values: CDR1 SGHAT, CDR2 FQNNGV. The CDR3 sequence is CASSPLLGILYNEQFF. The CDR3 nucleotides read TGTGCCAGCAGCCCCCTTTTAGGGATACTTTACAATGAGCAGTTCTTC.

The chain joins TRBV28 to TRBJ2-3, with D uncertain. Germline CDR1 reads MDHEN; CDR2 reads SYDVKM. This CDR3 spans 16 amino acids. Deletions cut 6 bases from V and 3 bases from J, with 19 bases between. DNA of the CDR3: TGTGCCAGCAGCCCACGTGCCATGAAGGATACAGATACGCAGTATTTT. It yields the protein CASSPRAMKDTDTQYF.